The T cell receptor beta chain under discussion was sequenced for a study of CD8 T cells in Susac syndrome. RNA was extracted with the RNeasy kit, and a quantity of about 0.45 to 1 ug was reverse transcribed using random hexamers. One entry per CDR3 protein results from TCRdb running MiXCR on the immunoSEQ multiplex PCR reads. Of 110,000 to 150,000 distinct CDR3 sequences in the sample, over 85% were seen once. With 10 bases clipped from V and 4 bases from J, the junction kept 4 bases outside the gene matches. This CDR3 has 12 amino acids. Germline V gene sequence: CDR1 SGHNT, CDR2 YYREEE (reference sequence).

The chain employs TRBV5-4 and TRBJ2-1; the match to TRBD1 covers 8 bases. Sequencing input: CD8+ T cells from PBMCs. This receptor was obtained from a human donor in good health. CDR3: CAVRDRYNEQFF. CDR3 sequence (DNA): TGTGCCGTCCGGGACAGGTACAATGAGCAGTTCTTC.